A single sample is the source of the 26 T cell receptor beta chains below, sequenced in a study of T cells in Graves' hyperthyroidism and ophthalmopathy. RNA transcripts gave rise to amplified TCR beta CDR3 regions. Initially, a first-round RT-PCR of the TCR CDR3 employed the HTBI primer set. TCRdb ran MiXCR on the multiplex PCR reads and lists one entry per CDR3 protein. The sample lists roughly 350,000 distinct CDR3 sequences, about 14% occurring once. Material: blood. These receptors originate from a woman aged 25 to 39 with Graves' ophthalmopathy.

This clonotype was picked up many times. The chain carries TRBV20-1 and TRBJ2-5, with 10 nucleotides matching TRBD2. V was pared by 6 bases and J by 1 base, with 17 bases of the junction left unmatched. This CDR3 is built from 18 residues. Germline loops: CDR1 DFQATT, CDR2 SNEGSKA (reference sequence). This CDR3 reads CSAQPGSGGARVQETQYF. CDR3 coding DNA: TGCAGTGCACAGCCGGGGAGCGGGGGGGCCCGGGTCCAAGAGACCCAGTACTTC.

The genes are TRBV27 and TRBJ1-6; D gene unclear. CDR1 MNHEY and CDR2 SMNVEV come from the germline V gene (reference sequence). This CDR3 has 14 amino acids. V lost 3 bases to trimming and J lost 9 bases, with 12 bases between them. The CDR3 sequence: CASSFIYVGSPLHF. CDR3 bases: TGTGCCAGCAGTTTTATTTATGTAGGTTCACCCCTCCACTTT.

The sample holds many counts of this clonotype. J is TRBJ1-2 and V is TRBV29-1; 7 nucleotides match TRBD1. The CDR3 contains 13 residues. Per the germline V gene, CDR1 is SQVTM and CDR2 is ANQGSEA. Trimming took 5 bases from V and 7 from J; bases not matched to a gene: 10. CDR3 amino acids: CSVRIPGQLGYTF. In DNA, the CDR3 is TGCAGCGTTCGGATCCCGGGACAGCTTGGCTACACCTTC.

In this sample, this clonotype turned up many times. Here the CDR3 reads CASSLGPSSYNEQFF. The DNA for the CDR3 is TGCGCCAGCAGCTTGGGGCCGAGCTCCTACAATGAGCAGTTCTTC. This rearrangement joins TRBV5-1 to TRBJ2-1; D is unclear. This CDR3 contains 15 residues. With 0 bases removed from V and 0 bases from J, the gap between germline ends came to 7 bases. Per the germline V gene, CDR1 is SGHRS and CDR2 is YFSETQ.

The sample holds many counts of this clonotype. The CDR3 DNA is TGTGCCAGCTCACCTCAGGGAGGGAAGGCTGAAGCTTTCTTT. This sequence encodes CASSPQGGKAEAFF. This rearrangement joins TRBV18 to TRBJ1-1, with D possibly being TRBD1 (5 bases). V was pared by 3 bases and J by 6 bases, with 14 bases between. The CDR3 has 14 residues. Per the germline V gene, CDR1 is KGHSH and CDR2 is LQKENI.

There are a few counts of this clonotype. The CDR3 sequence is CASSREMGATDTQYF. Here the CDR3 DNA reads TGTGCCAGCAGCCGGGAAATGGGGGCCACAGATACGCAGTATTTT. The chain combines TRBV7-9 with TRBJ2-3; tentative D call: TRBD1 (6 bases). V was trimmed by 5 bases and J by 2 bases, leaving 14 bases between them. Germline V lookup: CDR1 SEHNR, CDR2 FQNEAQ (reference sequence). The CDR3 length is 15 residues.

This clonotype was seen many times. The genes are TRBV20-1 and TRBJ1-2; D unresolved. The CDR3 spans 12 residues. Looked up from germline, CDR1 is DFQATT and CDR2 is SNEGSKA (reference sequence). The V gene lost 0 bases and the J gene lost 13 bases, with 15 bases spanning the gap. This CDR3 reads CSARDDGRLITF. As DNA, the CDR3 is TGCAGTGCTAGAGATGACGGCCGTTTAATCACCTTC.

A remark on this clonotype: A read error may be the cause here, since a much bigger clone is one base away. Since no conserved phenylalanine or tryptophan closes the CDR3, a read error is the likely cause. V usage is TRBV4-2 and J usage is TRBJ2-1; no clear D gene. V was trimmed by 1 base and J by 8 bases, leaving 15 bases between them. The CDR3 sequence is 15 residues long. Germline V lookup: CDR1 LGHNA, CDR2 YNFKEQ. The CDR3 sequence: CASSQAGGWADEQFS. CDR3 sequence (DNA): TGTGCCAGCAGCCAAGCGGGCGGATGGGCCGATGAGCAGTTCTCC.

The sample holds many counts of this clonotype. The V and J genes are TRBV28 and TRBJ1-5; D gene ambiguous. Germline loops: CDR1 MDHEN, CDR2 SYDVKM. This CDR3 is 13 amino acids long. The germline V and J ends were trimmed by 4 bases and 7 bases, with 11 bases remaining between them. The CDR3: CASSYPGDQPQHF. The DNA of the CDR3 is TGTGCCAGCAGTTACCCCGGCGACCAGCCCCAGCATTTT. Variable domain in full (rest from reference TRBV28 and TRBJ1-5): DVKVTQSSRYLVKRTGEKVFLECVQDMDHENMFWYRQDPGLGLRLIYFSYDVKMKEKGDIPEGYSVSREKKERFSLILESASTNQTSMYLCASSYPGDQPQHFGDGTRLSIL.

Concerning this clonotype itself: A much larger clone is a single base away; this may be a read error. The CDR3 loop reads CASSPFGDPRGCEKLFF. The DNA of the CDR3 is TGTGCCAGCAGCCCCTTTGGGGACCCACGGGGTTGTGAAAAACTGTTTTTT. This chain uses TRBV11-2 with TRBJ1-4, with D maybe TRBD1 (5 bases). Germline-derived CDR1 and CDR2 are SGHAT and FQNNGV. Trimming cost V 5 bases and J 7 bases, with 23 bases left between them. CDR3 size: 17 residues.

This clonotype occurred many times. The chain has TRBV4-1 and TRBJ1-5; a weak D match, TRBD1 (5 bases). In germline, CDR1 is MGHRA, CDR2 YSYEKL. The CDR3 extends over 16 amino acids. The germline V and J ends were trimmed by 4 bases and 5 bases, with 18 bases remaining between them. CDR3: CASSPDSGGAYQPQHF. DNA for the CDR3: TGCGCCAGCAGCCCCGACAGCGGTGGAGCCTATCAGCCCCAGCATTTT.

This clonotype occurred many times. The gene calls are TRBV2 and TRBJ1-1, with a possible D match to TRBD1 (6 bases). CDR1 SNHLY and CDR2 FYNNEI come from the germline V gene. This CDR3 is built from 15 residues. The ends were cut back, 7 bases at V and 5 bases at J, with 20 bases in the middle. CDR3 nucleotides: TGTGCCAGCATTAGACCTCTAGCCAGGGGAACTGAAGCTTTCTTT. It translates to CASIRPLARGTEAFF.

Only a few counts were recorded for this clonotype. The genes are TRBV12-5 and TRBJ1-5; D is undetermined. Germline CDR1 and CDR2: LGHNT and FRNRAP. This CDR3 contains 15 residues. V lost 3 bases and J lost 3, with 12 bases in between. CDR3 sequence (DNA): TGTGCTAGTGGTTTCGAGTCGGCAGTCAATCAGCCCCAGCATTTT. The encoded protein is CASGFESAVNQPQHF.

This clonotype was detected many times. The CDR3 nucleotides are TGTGCCAGCAGTTTATACGGGATAAGAATTGGGGAGCTGTTTTTT. Its translation: CASSLYGIRIGELFF. The V call is TRBV27, the J call TRBJ2-2; the D gene is possibly TRBD2 (5 bases). V shed 1 base and J shed 8 bases, with 14 bases lying between them. The germline V gene encodes CDR1 MNHEY and CDR2 SMNVEV (reference sequence). The CDR3 extends over 15 amino acids.

This clonotype was observed many times. The genes are TRBV4-2 and TRBJ1-3; D unclear. Germline-derived CDR1 and CDR2 are LGHNA and YNFKEQ. The CDR3 runs to 16 residues. V lost 0 bases to trimming and J lost 0 bases, with 9 bases between them. The CDR3 sequence is CASSQDLVTSGNTIYF. The CDR3 nucleotides are TGTGCCAGCAGCCAAGATCTAGTTACCTCTGGAAACACCATATATTTT.

The chain joins TRBV9 to TRBJ1-2; 8 nucleotides line up with TRBD1. There are 15 residues in the CDR3. Germline CDR1 reads SGDLS; CDR2 reads YYNGEE. J lost 8 bases, V lost 3 bases, and 12 bases had no gene match. The CDR3 sequence is CASSDRTGRISGYTF. The CDR3 DNA reads TGTGCCAGCAGCGATCGGACAGGGAGGATCAGCGGCTACACCTTC.

Notes on this clonotype: A read error is possible here, since a much larger clone lies one base away. Because the CDR3's place on the DNA is in doubt, the DNA is left out and the CDR3 is given as listed by TCRdb. The chain links TRBV20-1 to TRBJ1-2. 12 amino acids form the CDR3, both terminal residues included. From germline, CDR1 is DFQATT and CDR2 SNEGSKA (reference sequence). This chain's CDR3 is CSAPTINYGCTF.

This clonotype was counted at least ten times. The chain joins TRBV20-1 to TRBJ1-2, with D hard to call. There are 12 residues in the CDR3. Germline V gene sequence: CDR1 DFQATT, CDR2 SNEGSKA (reference sequence). V was clipped by 1 base and J by 5 bases, with 8 bases between them. DNA of the CDR3: TGCAGTGCTAGAGTGCCCCCTTATGGCTACACCTTC. This gives the protein CSARVPPYGYTF.

This clonotype was detected ten times or more. V gene TRBV28 combines with J gene TRBJ2-5; no clear D gene. The CDR3 runs to 14 residues. V lost 2 bases to trimming and J lost 2 bases, with 9 bases between them. Germline CDR1 is MDHEN and CDR2 is SYDVKM. CDR3 nucleotide sequence: TGTGCCAGCAGTTTAATGGCAGTACAAGAGACCCAGTACTTC. It is translated as CASSLMAVQETQYF.

This clonotype was detected a few times. The rearrangement joins TRBV19 to TRBJ2-2; 7 bases line up with TRBD1. This CDR3 has 16 residues. V was clipped by 5 bases and J by 0 bases; unmatched bases: 6. CDR1 is LNHDA and CDR2 is SQIVND in the germline V gene (reference sequence). Here the CDR3 DNA reads TGTGCCAGTAGTCCCCGGGACAGATCGAACACCGGGGAGCTGTTTTTT. Its translation: CASSPRDRSNTGELFF.

This clonotype was counted ten times or more. This chain uses TRBV28 with TRBJ1-3; D is ambiguous. This CDR3 contains 12 residues. V dropped 3 bases and J dropped 10 bases, with 10 bases sitting between them. Germline V gene lookup returns CDR1 MDHEN and CDR2 SYDVKM. Here the CDR3 DNA reads TGTGCCAGCAGTTTGGGCCTTGGGACCATATATTTT. This translates into CASSLGLGTIYF.

This clonotype was counted ten times or more. The chain employs TRBV19 and TRBJ2-7, with TRBD1 as a possible D gene (6 bases). Germline assignment: CDR1 LNHDA and CDR2 SQIVND (reference sequence). The CDR3 loop spans 14 amino acids. V shed 3 bases and J shed 5 bases, with 14 bases lying between them. The chain's CDR3 is CASSIVQGGNEQYF. The CDR3 bases are TGTGCCAGTAGTATTGTACAGGGCGGCAACGAGCAGTACTTC.

Of note for this clonotype: A much bigger clone sits one base away, suggesting this may be a read error. V usage is TRBV7-6 and J usage is TRBJ2-7; TRBD2 aligns across 13 bases. This CDR3 contains 17 residues. CDR1 SGHVS and CDR2 FNYEAQ come from the germline V gene. The CDR3 sequence: CASSPGLAGDTSYGQYF. DNA for the CDR3: TGTGCCAGCAGCCCCGGACTAGCGGGGGATACCTCCTACGGGCAGTACTTC.

This clonotype was seen many times. V usage is TRBV3-1 and J usage is TRBJ2-2, with D uncertain. This CDR3 is 16 amino acids long. Trimming took 2 bases from V and 0 from J, leaving 10 bases between them. Germline assignment: CDR1 LGHDT and CDR2 YNNKEL (reference sequence). This CDR3 reads CASSQYMTPNTGELFF. The CDR3, as DNA: TGTGCCAGCAGCCAATACATGACTCCGAACACCGGGGAGCTGTTTTTT.

The chain employs TRBV6-1 and TRBJ2-2; 10 bases agree with TRBD2. V dropped 5 bases and J dropped 5; count of bases not matched to a gene: 14. CDR3 length equals 18 residues. Per germline, CDR1 MNHNS and CDR2 SASEGT. CDR3 region: CASSRAGGQRRVTGELFF. The CDR3 nucleotides are TGTGCCAGCAGTAGAGCGGGGGGGCAGCGGAGGGTGACCGGGGAGCTGTTTTTT.

This clonotype was counted at least ten times. The chain recombines TRBV27 with TRBJ1-2; TRBD1 is a possible D gene (5 bases). The CDR3 loop spans 13 amino acids. Germline CDR1 and CDR2: MNHEY and SMNVEV (reference sequence). V was trimmed by 3 bases and J by 2 bases, leaving 7 bases between them. CDR3 region: CASSFEGNYGYTF. The CDR3 DNA sequence: TGTGCCAGCAGTTTCGAGGGGAACTATGGCTACACCTTC.